These 9 T cell receptor beta chains were sequenced from one sample in a study of blood T cell repertoires in COVID-19 (dated by TCRdb to about 2020). Libraries were built with the immunoSEQ multiplex PCR assay. TCRdb limited this immuneACCESS table to in-frame rearrangements with V and J called. A share of clones is missing; checked studies link under half to unresolved V genes, and the rest is unexplained. In this sample the table shows about 380,000 clones, about 87% of which occur a single time. The top ten hold 1.3% of the sample. The sequenced sample was PBMCs or T cells enriched from blood (not recorded which). The origin of the receptors is a man younger than 40 who had recovered from COVID-19.

The rearrangement uses TRBV5-1 and TRBJ1-2, with D tentatively TRBD1 (6 bases). The germline gives CDR1 SGHRS, CDR2 YFSETQ. The CDR3 is made up of 13 amino acids. V was shortened by 0 bases and J by 8 bases, with 11 bases between the two germline ends. The CDR3 nucleotides read TGCGCCAGCAGCTTGGGATCAGGGGACGGCTACACCTTC. Protein: CASSLGSGDGYTF. Using reference TRBV5-1 and TRBJ1-2 for the parts outside the CDR3, the full variable domain is KAGVTQTPRYLIKTRGQQVTLSCSPISGHRSVSWYQQTPGQGLQFLFEYFSETQRNKGNFPGRFSGRQFSNSRSEMNVSTLELGDSALYLCASSLGSGDGYTFGSGTRLTVV.

This rearrangement joins TRBV10-2 to TRBJ2-2, with D unresolved. The CDR3 spans 15 residues. The germline CDR1 and CDR2 sequences are WSHSY and SAAADI. V was shortened by 6 bases and J by 6 bases, with 17 bases between the two germline ends. The DNA of the CDR3 is TGCGCCAGCAGCCGAGGAGAAAATTCGGCCGGGGAGCTGTTTTTT. Amino acid sequence: CASSRGENSAGELFF.

With regard to this clone: Other DNA sequences in this sample translate to the same CDR3. The chain joins TRBV12-3 or TRBV12-4 to TRBJ1-5; D not certain. V dropped 2 bases and J dropped 4 bases, with 6 bases sitting between them. This CDR3 is built from 13 residues. DNA for the CDR3: TGTGCCAGCAGTTTAACCGGGAATCAGCCCCAGCATTTT. Its protein is CASSLTGNQPQHF.

V and J are TRBV11-2 and TRBJ2-1; tentative D call: TRBD2 (6 bases). The germline V gene has CDR1 SGHAT and CDR2 FQNNGV. V was shortened by 6 bases and J by 9 bases, with 15 bases between the two germline ends. The CDR3 consists of 13 residues. CDR3 residues: CASSLGGGSEQFF. The CDR3 nucleotides read TGTGCCAGCAGTCTGGGGGGAGGCAGTGAGCAGTTCTTC.

The V gene is TRBV30, the J gene TRBJ2-2; perhaps TRBD1 as D (6 bases). CDR1 and CDR2 (germline): GTSNPN, SVGIG (reference sequence). CDR3 length equals 16 residues. Between the trimmed V and J ends, which lost 0 bases and 3 bases, there was a span of 14 bases. CDR3 coding DNA: TGTGCCTGGAGTGTACGAGGGGGTATCTACACCGGGGAGCTGTTTTTT. It specifies CAWSVRGGIYTGELFF.

Turning to this clone: Other DNA sequences in the same sample also yield this CDR3. The V and J genes are TRBV5-1 and TRBJ2-7, with a possible D match to TRBD2 (5 bases). CDR1 is SGHRS and CDR2 is YFSETQ in the germline V gene. This CDR3 is built from 14 residues. The V end was cut by 0 bases, the J end by 0 bases, with 7 bases between. For the CDR3, the DNA is TGCGCCAGCAGCTTGGTTGGAGGCTCCTACGAGCAGTACTTC. Amino acid sequence: CASSLVGGSYEQYF.

The chain combines TRBV6-5 with TRBJ1-2; 9 bases map to TRBD1. V was clipped by 7 bases and J by 7 bases; unmatched bases: 7. This CDR3 has 13 residues. Per the germline V gene, CDR1 is MNHEY and CDR2 is SVGAGI. CDR3 sequence: CASITQGAGGYTF. CDR3 sequence (DNA): TGTGCCAGCATCACACAGGGGGCTGGTGGCTACACCTTC.

This sequence joins TRBV9 and TRBJ1-2; TRBD1 is a possible D gene (6 bases). Germline CDR1 reads SGDLS; CDR2 reads YYNGEE. V shed 4 bases and J shed 7 bases, with 14 bases lying between them. The CDR3 runs to 13 residues. The DNA of the CDR3 is TGTGCCAGCAGCCCCCGACAGGATGGTGGCTACACCTTC. Translated: CASSPRQDGGYTF.

The chain carries TRBV30 and TRBJ2-1; D may be TRBD2 (5 bases). The CDR3 sequence is 15 residues long. Trimming stripped 1 base from V and 3 bases from J, with 13 bases between. Per germline, CDR1 GTSNPN and CDR2 SVGIG (reference sequence). As DNA, the CDR3 is TGTGCCTGGAGTGGGATTAGCGCCAACTACAATGAGCAGTTCTTC. This gives the protein CAWSGISANYNEQFF.